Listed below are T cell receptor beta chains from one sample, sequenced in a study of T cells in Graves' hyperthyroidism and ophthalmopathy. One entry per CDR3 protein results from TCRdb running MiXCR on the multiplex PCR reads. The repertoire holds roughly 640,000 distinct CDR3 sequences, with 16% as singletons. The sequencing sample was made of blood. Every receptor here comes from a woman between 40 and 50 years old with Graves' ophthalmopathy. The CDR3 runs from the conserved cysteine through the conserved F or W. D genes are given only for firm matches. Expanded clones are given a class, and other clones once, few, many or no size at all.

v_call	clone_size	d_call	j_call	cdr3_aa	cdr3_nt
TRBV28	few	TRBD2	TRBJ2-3	CASGKRGPTDTQYF	TGTGCCAGCGGTAAGCGGGGCCCCACAGATACGCAGTATTTT
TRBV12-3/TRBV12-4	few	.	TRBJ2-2	CASSLGLDTGELFF	TGTGCCAGCAGTTTAGGGTTGGACACCGGGGAGCTGTTTTTT
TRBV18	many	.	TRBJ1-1	CASSPAANTEAFF	TGTGCCAGCTCACCAGCAGCGAACACTGAAGCTTTCTTT
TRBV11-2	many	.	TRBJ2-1	CASSSSSYNEQFF	TGTGCCAGCAGCTCGAGCTCCTACAATGAGCAGTTCTTC
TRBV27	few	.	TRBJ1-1	CASKIGHMNTEAFF	TGTGCCAGCAAAATCGGGCACATGAACACTGAAGCTTTCTTT
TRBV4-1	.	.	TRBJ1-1	CASSQGITEAFF	TGCGCCAGCAGCCAAGGGATTACTGAAGCTTTCTTT
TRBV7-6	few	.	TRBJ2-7	CASREGGAARWYEQYF	TGTGCCAGCAGGGAAGGCGGCGCGGCACGGTGGTACGAGCAGTACTTC
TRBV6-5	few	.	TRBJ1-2	CASSYRTQGRRGYTF	TGTGCCAGCAGTTACAGAACCCAAGGGCGGCGTGGCTACACCTTC
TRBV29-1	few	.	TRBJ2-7	CSVVDYGYEQYF	TGCAGCGTTGTGGACTACGGCTACGAGCAGTACTTC
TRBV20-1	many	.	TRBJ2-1	CSATGTPYNEQFF	TGCAGTGCTACCGGGACACCATACAATGAGCAGTTCTTC
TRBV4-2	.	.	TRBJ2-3	CASSQDVRRGADTQYF	TGTGCCAGCAGCCAAGACGTCCGGCGGGGCGCAGATACGCAGTATTTT
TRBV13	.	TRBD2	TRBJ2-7	CASRYRPGLASHEQYF	TGTGCCAGCAGATATAGGCCGGGACTAGCGAGCCACGAGCAGTACTTC
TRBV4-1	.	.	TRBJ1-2	CASSHLARGNYGYTF	TGCGCCAGCAGCCACCTCGCCAGGGGTAACTATGGCTACACCTTC
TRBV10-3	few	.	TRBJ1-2	CAISEGINYGYTF	TGTGCCATCAGTGAAGGTATTAACTATGGCTACACCTTC
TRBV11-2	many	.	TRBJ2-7	CASSLLGAYEQYF	TGTGCCAGCAGCCTCTTGGGAGCCTACGAGCAGTACTTC
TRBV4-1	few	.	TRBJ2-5	CASSQDSHLETQYF	TGCGCCAGCAGCCAAGATTCCCACCTTGAGACCCAGTACTTC
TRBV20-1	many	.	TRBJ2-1	CSAWKYEQFF	TGCAGTGCTTGGAAGTATGAGCAGTTCTTC
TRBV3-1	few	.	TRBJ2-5	CASSHHGQETQYF	TGTGCCAGCAGCCACCACGGGCAAGAGACCCAGTACTTC
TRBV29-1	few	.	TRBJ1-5	CSVEYGRNQPQHF	TGCAGCGTTGAGTACGGGAGGAATCAGCCCCAGCATTTT
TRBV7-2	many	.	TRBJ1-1	CASSSTGTGGWFAFF	TGTGCCAGCAGCTCAACCGGGACGGGAGGTTGGTTTGCTTTCTTT
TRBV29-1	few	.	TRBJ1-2	CSVDIGNYGYTF	TGCAGCGTTGATATAGGGAACTATGGCTACACCTTC
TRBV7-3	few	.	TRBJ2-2	CASSSTPSGELFF	TGTGCCAGCAGCTCCACCCCATCCGGGGAGCTGTTTTTT
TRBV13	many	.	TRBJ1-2	CASSSGLFDYGYTF	TGTGCCAGCAGCTCGGGACTATTTGACTATGGCTACACCTTC
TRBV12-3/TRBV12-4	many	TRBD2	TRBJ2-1	CTSSLGLVSYNEQFF	TGTACCAGCAGTTTGGGACTAGTCTCCTACAATGAGCAGTTCTTC
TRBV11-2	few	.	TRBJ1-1	CASSLEKMSTEAFF	TGTGCCAGCAGCTTAGAAAAGATGAGCACTGAAGCTTTCTTT
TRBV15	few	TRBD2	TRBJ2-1	CATSPWGLAGGNEQFF	TGTGCCACCAGCCCCTGGGGCCTAGCGGGAGGGAATGAGCAGTTCTTC